The 7 T cell receptor beta chains below come from one sample, sequenced in a study of regulatory T cells in long-lasting Graves disease (dated by TCRdb to the early 2020s). Library construction relied on multiplex PCR. Sequencer: Illumina HiSeq 4000. CDR3 regions were amplified by Arm-PCR with iRepertoire HTBI primers to construct TCR beta libraries. TCRdb trimmed public reads at Q25 via fastp, called clones via MiXCR and kept in-frame beta chains. Records with the same CDR3 protein are collapsed into one entry carrying the most frequent genes and DNA. This sample comprises approximately 540,000 distinct CDR3 sequences, around 11% of them detected only once. Roughly 8.2% of the sample is taken by the ten largest. The time point label corresponds to: newly diagnosed GD, antithyroid drugs for less than 3 months. RNA was extracted from PBMCs in TRIzol for both TCR sequencing and RNA sequencing. This sample also appeared in a second study, on T cells in Graves' hyperthyroidism and ophthalmopathy.

The material was peripheral blood mononuclear cells (PBMCs), obtained at new diagnosis, from a patient treated with antithyroid drugs. The origin of the receptors is a woman aged 25 to 39 with Graves disease. Donor details come from another sample of the same person, matched by shared clones.

At least ten counts were recorded for this clonotype. The rearrangement uses TRBV7-9 and TRBJ2-1; 12 nucleotides agree with TRBD1. This CDR3 region has 14 residues. The V gene end was trimmed by 6 bases and the J gene end by 7 bases; junction bases not matched to a gene: 4. The germline V gene has CDR1 SEHNR and CDR2 FQNEAQ (reference sequence). This chain's CDR3 is CASRWDRGRNEQFF. As DNA, the CDR3 is TGTGCCAGCAGGTGGGACAGGGGGCGGAATGAGCAGTTCTTC. Filled out from reference TRBV7-9 and TRBJ2-1, the complete variable domain reads DTGVSQNPRHKITKRGQNVTFRCDPISEHNRLYWYRQTLGQGPEFLTYFQNEAQLEKSRLLSDRFSAERPKGSFSTLEIQRTEQGDSAMYLCASRWDRGRNEQFFGPGTRLTVL.

This clonotype has just a few counts. The chain carries TRBV6-5 and TRBJ1-1; TRBD1 matches at 7 bases. With V trimmed by 0 bases and J by 6 bases, 4 bases remained unmatched. The CDR3 is 14 amino acids. Looked up from germline, CDR1 is MNHEY and CDR2 is SVGAGI. CDR3 nucleotide sequence: TGTGCCAGCAGTTACTCGGGTACAGGGGCTGAAGCTTTCTTT. The encoded protein is CASSYSGTGAEAFF.

The V call is TRBV2, the J call TRBJ1-6; 8 bases align to TRBD1. This CDR3 has 17 residues. Looked up from germline, CDR1 is SNHLY and CDR2 is FYNNEI. Unmatched junction bases numbered 13, after V lost 3 bases and J lost 9 bases. CDR3 nucleotide sequence: TGTGCCAGCAGTGACCAGGGGGCACCCAATCTAAGTTCACCCCTCCACTTT. Translating it yields CASSDQGAPNLSSPLHF. Based on the CDR3 plus reference TRBV2 and TRBJ1-6, the full variable domain is EPEVTQTPSHQVTQMGQEVILRCVPISNHLYFYWYRQILGQKVEFLVSFYNNEISEKSEIFDDQFSVERPDGSNFTLKIRSTKLEDSAMYFCASSDQGAPNLSSPLHFGNGTRLTVT.

A few counts support this clonotype. The gene calls are TRBV6-5 and TRBJ2-2; D is ambiguous. Germline V gene lookup returns CDR1 MNHEY and CDR2 SVGAGI. The CDR3 consists of 14 residues. Deletions cut 2 bases from V and 2 bases from J, with 6 bases between. In DNA form, the CDR3 reads TGTGCCAGCAGTTACCGGATTAACACCGGGGAGCTGTTTTTT. This codes for CASSYRINTGELFF.

This clonotype has ten or more counts. This CDR3 is CASSLEGVPSYEQYF. The CDR3 DNA reads TGTGCCAGCAGCCTCGAGGGGGTCCCTTCCTACGAGCAGTACTTC. The chain employs TRBV12-3 or TRBV12-4 and TRBJ2-7; tentatively, D is TRBD1 (6 bases). V gave up 6 bases and J gave up 1 base, with 16 bases separating them. The CDR3 sequence is 15 residues long.

The genes are TRBV12-3 or TRBV12-4 and TRBJ1-5, with D perhaps TRBD1 (6 bases). V was cut by 6 bases and J by 4 bases, with 10 bases left in between. The CDR3 length is 13 residues. This CDR3 is CASRGTGNQPQHF. In DNA form, the CDR3 reads TGTGCCAGCAGAGGCACAGGGAATCAGCCCCAGCATTTT.

At least ten counts were recorded for this clonotype. The chain carries TRBV7-8 and TRBJ2-5; D is undetermined. This CDR3 is built from 14 residues. V lost 1 base to trimming and J lost 5 bases, with 11 bases between them. Germline V gene data show CDR1 as SGHVS and CDR2 as FQNEAQ. DNA for the CDR3: TGTGCCAGCAGCTTAGAAGGGCACCGGGAGACCCAGTACTTC. Translating it yields CASSLEGHRETQYF.